The sequence of this T cell receptor beta chain was determined in a study of shared clonotypes between healthy human individuals. Study-level information: Every donor yielded three CD4 naive, three CD4 memory, two CD8 naive and one CD8 memory plate. Findings and limits, study-wide: A small donor pool kept down the genetic and exposure-history diversity that was represented. Large sequencing depth failed to make sorted-subset sequencing complete, rarefaction showed.

The data were produced by immunoSEQ multiplex PCR, yet TCRdb's version contains in-frame clones alone and is incomplete. The sample records approximately 2.4 million clones, 95% being singletons. To note about this clone: Its antigen is undetermined.

With V trimmed by 4 bases and J by 0 bases, 2 bases remained unmatched. Germline V gene sequence: CDR1 MNHEY, CDR2 SMNVEV (reference sequence). The CDR3 is 15 amino acids. This clonotype originated in a man between 18 and 29 years old in good health. Sequenced input: naive CD4+ T cells sorted from blood. Sample subset: CD45RA+ positively selected. The chain is built from TRBV27 and TRBJ1-3, with 8 bases lining up with TRBD1. The CDR3 DNA sequence: TGTGCCAGCAGTTCGACAGGGGTCTCTGGAAACACCATATATTTT. It encodes CASSSTGVSGNTIYF.